This T cell receptor (beta chain) stems from a study of cytomegalovirus exposure and HLA in healthy donors. Study details: The platform used for the approximately 120 validation repertoires matched that of the roughly 670 first-cohort repertoires, a later analysis reported. Findings and limits, study-wide: Among TCR beta chains, those listed as cytomegalovirus-associated numbered some 170. There were some public TCRs occurring in many donors, but most TCR sequences were rare. Both high specificity and high sensitivity reportedly marked the classifier's diagnosis of cytomegalovirus status.

Trimming took 2 bases from V and 1 from J, leaving 6 bases between them. CDR1 and CDR2 from the germline V gene are SGHNT and YYREEE (reference sequence). The CDR3 is made up of 13 amino acids. TCRdb keeps only in-frame clones here, not all; method: immunoSEQ multiplex PCR. Of 90,000 to 140,000 clones listed, around 86% were seen once; the top ten hold under 4.5%. Concerning this clone itself: The antigen is not known.

The origin of this receptor is a woman under 30 in good health and CMV-seropositive. Source material: PBMCs. The rearrangement joins TRBV5-4 to TRBJ1-1; D call uncertain. The chain's CDR3 is CASSFNRNTEAFF. CDR3 in DNA: TGTGCCAGCAGCTTTAACAGGAACACTGAAGCTTTCTTT. Using reference TRBV5-4 and TRBJ1-1 for the parts outside the CDR3, the full variable domain is ETGVTQSPTHLIKTRGQQVTLRCSSQSGHNTVSWYQQALGQGPQFIFQYYREEENGRGNFPPRFSGLQFPNYSSELNVNALELDDSALYLCASSFNRNTEAFFGQGTRLTVV.